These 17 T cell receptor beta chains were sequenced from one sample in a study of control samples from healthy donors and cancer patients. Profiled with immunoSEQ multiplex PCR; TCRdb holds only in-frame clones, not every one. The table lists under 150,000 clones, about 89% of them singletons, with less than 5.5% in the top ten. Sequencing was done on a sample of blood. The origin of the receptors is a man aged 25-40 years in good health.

Here the CDR3 reads CASSRTSGTYEQYF. CDR3 sequence (DNA): TGTGCCAGCAGCCGGACTAGCGGAACCTACGAGCAGTACTTC. The rearrangement links TRBV6-5 to TRBJ2-7, with 10 bases matching TRBD2. Germline loops: CDR1 MNHEY, CDR2 SVGAGI. Losses at the gene ends were 6 bases for V and 2 bases for J; bases not matched to a gene: 4. The CDR3 loop spans 14 amino acids.

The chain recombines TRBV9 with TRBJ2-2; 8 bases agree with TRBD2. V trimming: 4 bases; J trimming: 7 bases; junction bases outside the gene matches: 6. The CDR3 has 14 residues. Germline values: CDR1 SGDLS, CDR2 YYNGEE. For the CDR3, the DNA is TGTGCCAGCAGCCCGCGGGGGGAGGTCGGGGAGCTGTTTTTT. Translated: CASSPRGEVGELFF.

Here the CDR3 reads CASRDRGPNTEAFF. The CDR3 nucleotides are TGTGCCAGCCGAGACAGGGGGCCGAACACTGAAGCTTTCTTT. The V and J genes are TRBV2 and TRBJ1-1, with 10 bases identical to TRBD1. This CDR3 has 14 residues. The germline V gene encodes CDR1 SNHLY and CDR2 FYNNEI. The junction had 4 bases not matched to a gene; V was cut back by 8 bases and J by 1 base.

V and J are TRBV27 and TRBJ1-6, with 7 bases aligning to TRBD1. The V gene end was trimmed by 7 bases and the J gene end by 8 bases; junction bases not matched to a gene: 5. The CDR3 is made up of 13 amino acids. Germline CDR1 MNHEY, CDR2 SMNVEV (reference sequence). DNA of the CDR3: TGTGCCAGCAAAAGGGACAGATATTCACCCCTCCACTTT. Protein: CASKRDRYSPLHF.

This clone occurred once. The CDR3 DNA sequence: TGCGCCAGCAGCTTGCGAGCGGGAAGCTCTGGAAACACCATATATTTT. Protein: CASSLRAGSSGNTIYF. The V gene is TRBV5-1, the J gene TRBJ1-3; D is uncertain. V was trimmed by 1 base and J by 0 bases, leaving 11 bases between them. The CDR3 loop spans 16 amino acids. CDR1 and CDR2 (germline): SGHRS, YFSETQ.

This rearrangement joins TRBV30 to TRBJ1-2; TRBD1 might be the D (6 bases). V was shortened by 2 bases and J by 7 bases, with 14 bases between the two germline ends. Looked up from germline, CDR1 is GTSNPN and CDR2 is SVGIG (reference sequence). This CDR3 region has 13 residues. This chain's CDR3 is CAWSYGQGPGYTF. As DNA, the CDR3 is TGTGCCTGGAGTTATGGGCAGGGGCCTGGCTACACCTTC.

CDR3 loop: CASSQVPGCSGANVLTF. The CDR3 DNA follows: TGTGCCAGCAGCCAAGTCCCCGGGTGCTCTGGGGCCAACGTCCTGACTTTC. The chain uses TRBV3-1 (or the pseudogene TRBV3-2) and TRBJ2-6; D not certain. The CDR3 runs 17 residues. V lost 1 base and J lost 0, with 10 bases in between. CDR1 is LGHDT and CDR2 is YNNKEL in the germline V gene (reference sequence).

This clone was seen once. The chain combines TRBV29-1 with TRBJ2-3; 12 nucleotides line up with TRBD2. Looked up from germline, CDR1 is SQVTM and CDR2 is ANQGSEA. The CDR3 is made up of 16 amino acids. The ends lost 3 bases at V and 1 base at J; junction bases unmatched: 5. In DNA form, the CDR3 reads TGCAGCGTTGATTTGCGACTAGCGGGGGGCACAGATACGCAGTATTTT. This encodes CSVDLRLAGGTDTQYF.

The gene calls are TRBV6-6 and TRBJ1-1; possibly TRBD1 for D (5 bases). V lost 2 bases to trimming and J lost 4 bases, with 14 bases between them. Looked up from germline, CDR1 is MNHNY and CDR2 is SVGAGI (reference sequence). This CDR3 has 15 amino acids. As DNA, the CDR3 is TGTGCCAGCAGTTACGACGGGGCCGCAATCACTGAAGCTTTCTTT. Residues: CASSYDGAAITEAFF.

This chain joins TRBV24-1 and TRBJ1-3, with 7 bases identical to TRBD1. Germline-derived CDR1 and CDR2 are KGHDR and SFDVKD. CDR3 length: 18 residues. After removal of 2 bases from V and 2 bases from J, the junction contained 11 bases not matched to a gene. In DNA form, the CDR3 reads TGTGCCACCAGTGATTCAACCAGGACAGGTCTGGCTGGAAACACCATATATTTT. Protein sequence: CATSDSTRTGLAGNTIYF.

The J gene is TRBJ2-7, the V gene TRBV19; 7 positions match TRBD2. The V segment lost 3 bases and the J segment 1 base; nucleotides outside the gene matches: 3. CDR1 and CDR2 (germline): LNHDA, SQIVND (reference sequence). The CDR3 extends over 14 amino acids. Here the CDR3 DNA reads TGTGCCAGTAGTATCCTAGCGGAGTCCTACGAGCAGTACTTC. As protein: CASSILAESYEQYF.

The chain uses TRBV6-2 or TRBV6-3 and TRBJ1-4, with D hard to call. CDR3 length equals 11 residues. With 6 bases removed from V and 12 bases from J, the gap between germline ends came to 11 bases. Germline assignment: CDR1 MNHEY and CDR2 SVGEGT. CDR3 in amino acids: CASSNSVELFF. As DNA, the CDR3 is TGTGCCAGCAGCAACTCTGTGGAACTGTTTTTT.

The CDR3 sequence: CASRLGQLHGYTF. CDR3 nucleotide sequence: TGTGCCAGCAGGTTGGGACAGTTACATGGCTACACCTTC. The rearrangement joins TRBV12-3 or TRBV12-4 to TRBJ1-2; 7 nucleotides agree with TRBD1. V lost 6 bases to trimming and J lost 6 bases; unmatched junction nucleotides: 7. This CDR3 has 13 residues.

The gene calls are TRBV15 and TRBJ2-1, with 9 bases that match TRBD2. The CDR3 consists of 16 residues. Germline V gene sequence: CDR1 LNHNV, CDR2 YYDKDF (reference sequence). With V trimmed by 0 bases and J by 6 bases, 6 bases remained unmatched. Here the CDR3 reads CATSREGSGSVNEQFF. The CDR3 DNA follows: TGTGCCACCAGCAGAGAGGGTAGCGGGAGCGTCAATGAGCAGTTCTTC.

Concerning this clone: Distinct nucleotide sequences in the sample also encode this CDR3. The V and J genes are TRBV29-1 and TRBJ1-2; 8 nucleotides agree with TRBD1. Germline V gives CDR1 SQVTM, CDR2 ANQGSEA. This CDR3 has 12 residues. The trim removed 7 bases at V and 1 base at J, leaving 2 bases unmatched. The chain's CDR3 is CSGGQGNYGYTF. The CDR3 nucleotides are TGCAGCGGCGGACAGGGTAACTATGGCTACACCTTC.

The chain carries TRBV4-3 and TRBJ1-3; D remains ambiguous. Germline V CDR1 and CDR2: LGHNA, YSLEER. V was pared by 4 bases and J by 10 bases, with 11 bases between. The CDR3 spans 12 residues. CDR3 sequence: CASSPDLTTIYF. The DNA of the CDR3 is TGCGCCAGCAGCCCAGACCTAACGACCATATATTTT.

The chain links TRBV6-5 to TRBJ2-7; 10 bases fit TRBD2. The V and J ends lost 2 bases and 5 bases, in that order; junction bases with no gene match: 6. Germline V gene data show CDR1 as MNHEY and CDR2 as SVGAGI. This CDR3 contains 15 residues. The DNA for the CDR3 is TGTGCCAGCAGTTACCGGGGACTAGCGAGACACGAGCAGTACTTC. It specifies CASSYRGLARHEQYF.